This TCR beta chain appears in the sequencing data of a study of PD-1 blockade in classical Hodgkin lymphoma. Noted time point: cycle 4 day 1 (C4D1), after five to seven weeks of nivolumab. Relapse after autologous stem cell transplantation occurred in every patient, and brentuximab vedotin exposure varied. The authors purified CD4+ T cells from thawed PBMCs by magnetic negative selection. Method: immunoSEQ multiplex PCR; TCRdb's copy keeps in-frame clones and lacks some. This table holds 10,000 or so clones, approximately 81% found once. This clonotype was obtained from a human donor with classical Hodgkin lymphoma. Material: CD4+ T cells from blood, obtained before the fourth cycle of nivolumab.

CDR3 bases: TGCGCCAGCAGCGCAGCGGGAACTACCGTCCGGGAGCAGTTCTTC. It specifies CASSAAGTTVREQFF. The chain has TRBV5-1 and TRBJ2-1, with 7 bases identical to TRBD2. V gave up 4 bases and J gave up 10 bases; unmatched junction bases: 14. This CDR3 comprises 15 residues. Per germline, CDR1 SGHRS and CDR2 YFSETQ. The full variable domain, rest sourced from reference TRBV5-1 and TRBJ2-1, is KAGVTQTPRYLIKTRGQQVTLSCSPISGHRSVSWYQQTPGQGLQFLFEYFSETQRNKGNFPGRFSGRQFSNSRSEMNVSTLELGDSALYLCASSAAGTTVREQFFGPGTRLTVL.